This passage covers 2 T cell receptor beta chains from one sample sequenced in a study of OX40 agonist ivuxolimab in advanced cancers. The table came from immunoSEQ multiplex PCR; TCRdb's copy has only in-frame clones and leaves some out. The sample has 65,000 or so clones, about nine tenths seen once. Source: CD4+ or CD8+ T cells sorted from blood, taken in a trial of the OX40 agonist ivuxolimab. The receptor set was obtained from an adult with an advanced solid tumor such as melanoma, head and neck, liver or kidney cancer.

A single count supports this clone. The chain employs TRBV19 and TRBJ2-1; a possible D gene is TRBD1 (6 bases). Germline V gene lookup returns CDR1 LNHDA and CDR2 SQIVND (reference sequence). This CDR3 spans 13 amino acids. Trimming took off 8 bases at V and 0 bases at J, with 8 bases between the two ends. CDR3: CASRQDSYNEQFF. The CDR3 nucleotides are TGTGCCAGTCGACAGGACTCCTACAATGAGCAGTTCTTC.

Only one count was recorded for this clone. This chain links TRBV11-1 with TRBJ1-2; maybe TRBD1 (6 bases). From germline, CDR1 is SGHAT and CDR2 FQDESV (reference sequence). V was cut by 1 base and J by 4 bases, with 13 bases left in between. CDR3 length: 15 amino acids. The CDR3: CASSLEPGAVYGYTF. The CDR3 region has the DNA TGTGCCAGCAGCTTAGAGCCAGGGGCGGTCTATGGCTACACCTTC. The whole variable domain, remainder taken from reference TRBV11-1 and TRBJ1-2, is EAEVAQSPRYKITEKSQAVAFWCDPISGHATLYWYRQILGQGPELLVQFQDESVVDDSQLPKDRFSAERLKGVDSTLKIQPAELGDSAMYLCASSLEPGAVYGYTFGSGTRLTVV.